One sample yielded the 18 T cell receptor beta chains listed below, sequenced in a study of blood T cell repertoires in COVID-19. Data came from immunoSEQ multiplex PCR; TCRdb stores just in-frame clones and leaves some out. The table has around 230,000 clones, 70% to 90% seen once. The sequencing input was peripheral blood. The receptors derive from a man in his fifties or sixties with COVID-19, enrolled during active disease.

CDR3 sequence reads: CASSDRGETISNQPQHF. In nucleotides, the CDR3 is TGTGCCAGCAGTGACAGGGGTGAGACGATTAGCAATCAGCCCCAGCATTTT. The gene calls are TRBV6-1 and TRBJ1-5, with D tentatively TRBD1 (6 bases). Trimming cost V 3 bases and J 0 bases, with 15 bases left between them. The CDR3 sequence is 17 residues long. Germline V gene lookup returns CDR1 MNHNS and CDR2 SASEGT.

In this sample, this clone turned up once. J is TRBJ2-3 and V is TRBV6-5; 7 nucleotides agree with TRBD2. Germline-derived CDR1 and CDR2 are MNHEY and SVGAGI. CDR3 length equals 14 residues. Trimming cost V 4 bases and J 8 bases; bases outside gene matches: 9. The CDR3 spells CASSSSRGGVTQYF. CDR3 nucleotide sequence: TGTGCCAGCAGTTCCTCAAGGGGAGGGGTTACGCAGTATTTT.

This rearrangement joins TRBV15 to TRBJ2-2; perhaps TRBD1 as D (6 bases). The CDR3 length is 14 residues. V was cut by 4 bases and J by 1 base, with 7 bases left in between. The germline CDR1 and CDR2 sequences are LNHNV and YYDKDF (reference sequence). The CDR3 nucleotides are TGTGCCACCAGCACACAGGGGAACACCGGGGAGCTGTTTTTT. The encoded protein is CATSTQGNTGELFF. Variable domain in full (rest from reference TRBV15 and TRBJ2-2): DAMVIQNPRYQVTQFGKPVTLSCSQTLNHNVMYWYQQKSSQAPKLLFHYYDKDFNNEADTPDNFQSRRPNTSFCFLDIRSPGLGDTAMYLCATSTQGNTGELFFGEGSRLTVL.

The V call is TRBV27, the J call TRBJ2-7, with TRBD2 as a possible D gene (6 bases). The CDR3 is made up of 13 amino acids. Germline CDR1 reads MNHEY; CDR2 reads SMNVEV (reference sequence). V dropped 8 bases and J dropped 1 base, with 12 bases sitting between them. The CDR3 reads CASRTGGSYEQYF. The CDR3 coding sequence is TGTGCCAGCCGAACCGGGGGATCCTACGAGCAGTACTTC.

This rearrangement joins TRBV18 to TRBJ1-2; D not resolved. CDR1 and CDR2 from the germline V gene are KGHSH and LQKENI. The CDR3 runs to 15 residues. With 4 bases removed from V and 3 bases from J, the gap between germline ends came to 15 bases. The chain's CDR3 is CASSLGADTDYGYTF. CDR3 DNA: TGTGCCAGCTCACTGGGTGCCGACACCGACTATGGCTACACCTTC.

This chain links TRBV7-3 with TRBJ1-6, with D possibly matching TRBD1 (6 bases). This CDR3 is built from 15 residues. Looked up from germline, CDR1 is SGHTA and CDR2 is FQGTGA. Trimming took off 2 bases at V and 5 bases at J, with 10 bases between the two ends. The CDR3 sequence: CASSLGGANNSPLHF. The CDR3 nucleotides read TGTGCCAGCAGCTTAGGGGGCGCAAATAATTCACCCCTCCACTTT.

This clone was detected once. The V call is TRBV30, the J call TRBJ1-2, with 8 nucleotides matching TRBD1. CDR3 length: 14 residues. The germline V gene encodes CDR1 GTSNPN and CDR2 SVGIG (reference sequence). V lost 3 bases to trimming and J lost 1 base; unmatched junction nucleotides: 4. CDR3 protein: CAWRFGQGNYGYTF. CDR3 nucleotide sequence: TGTGCCTGGAGGTTCGGACAGGGTAACTATGGCTACACCTTC.

The chain recombines TRBV5-4 with TRBJ2-3, with 16 positions matching TRBD2. V lost 4 bases to trimming and J lost 3 bases; unmatched junction nucleotides: 5. Germline V gene lookup returns CDR1 SGHNT and CDR2 YYREEE (reference sequence). The CDR3 covers 17 residues. CDR3 DNA: TGTGCCAGCAGCCCGGGACTAGCGGGGGGGCCAACAGATACGCAGTATTTT. Encoded protein: CASSPGLAGGPTDTQYF.

The chain has TRBV29-1 and TRBJ1-2; D is possibly TRBD1 (6 bases). CDR1 and CDR2 from the germline V gene are SQVTM and ANQGSEA. This CDR3 is built from 13 residues. The V and J ends lost 2 bases and 4 bases respectively, with 11 bases between them. As DNA, the CDR3 is TGCAGCGTTGAATCAGGGGCAGGCTATGGCTACACCTTC. This translates into CSVESGAGYGYTF.

Notes on this clone: Within the sample, other DNA sequences also encode this same CDR3. The chain couples TRBV5-1 to TRBJ1-2; 8 nucleotides agree with TRBD1. This CDR3 is 12 amino acids long. CDR1 is SGHRS and CDR2 is YFSETQ in the germline V gene. With V trimmed by 4 bases and J by 6 bases, 2 bases remained unmatched. The CDR3 region is CASSLQGDGYTF. CDR3 nucleotides: TGCGCCAGCAGCCTACAGGGGGATGGCTACACCTTC.

The chain combines TRBV4-2 with TRBJ2-3; no clear D gene. V was pared by 0 bases and J by 2 bases, with 9 bases between. Germline CDR1 is LGHNA and CDR2 is YNFKEQ. This CDR3 comprises 15 residues. CDR3 DNA sequence: TGTGCCAGCAGCCAAGATCCCCGTCCCACAGATACGCAGTATTTT. This translates into CASSQDPRPTDTQYF.

This chain uses TRBV9 with TRBJ2-7; D gene unclear. The CDR3 is made up of 12 amino acids. Per the germline V gene, CDR1 is SGDLS and CDR2 is YYNGEE. V gave up 4 bases and J gave up 2 bases, with 7 bases separating them. CDR3: CASSPSPYEQYF. The CDR3 DNA sequence: TGTGCCAGCAGCCCTTCCCCCTACGAGCAGTACTTC. The whole variable domain, filled in from reference TRBV9 and TRBJ2-7, reads DSGVTQTPKHLITATGQRVTLRCSPRSGDLSVYWYQQSLDQGLQFLIQYYNGEERAKGNILERFSAQQFPDLHSELNLSSLELGDSALYFCASSPSPYEQYFGPGTRLTVT.

In this sample, this clone turned up once. This chain connects TRBV3-1 (or the pseudogene TRBV3-2) to TRBJ2-1; D may be TRBD2 (6 bases). The germline V and J ends were trimmed by 1 base and 7 bases, with 11 bases remaining between them. CDR3 length: 14 residues. From germline, CDR1 is LGHDT and CDR2 YNNKEL (reference sequence). This CDR3 reads CASSQVGGSNEQFF. The CDR3 region has the DNA TGTGCCAGCAGCCAAGTGGGGGGATCGAATGAGCAGTTCTTC.

V usage is TRBV19 and J usage is TRBJ1-1, with TRBD1 as a possible D gene (5 bases). CDR1 and CDR2 from the germline V gene are LNHDA and SQIVND (reference sequence). Trimming took 3 bases from V and 3 from J, leaving 11 bases between them. The length of the CDR3 is 14 residues. The CDR3 coding sequence is TGTGCCAGTAGTATCTCAGGAGGGGACACTGAAGCTTTCTTT. Encoded protein: CASSISGGDTEAFF.

The rearrangement links TRBV6-6 to TRBJ1-2, with D unclear. Germline V CDR1 and CDR2: MNHNY, SVGAGI (reference sequence). The ends were cut back, 6 bases at V and 4 bases at J, with 12 bases in the middle. CDR3 length: 13 amino acids. The CDR3 loop reads CASREVSSYGYTF. In DNA form, the CDR3 reads TGTGCCAGCAGGGAAGTATCTAGCTATGGCTACACCTTC.

The chain has TRBV14 and TRBJ2-1; a weak D match, TRBD1 (6 bases). CDR3 length: 15 residues. CDR1 and CDR2 from the germline V gene are SGHDN and FVKESK. Trimming pared 0 bases from V and 8 bases from J, leaving 14 bases between. CDR3 in amino acids: CASSQENRVTYEQFF. The CDR3 DNA follows: TGTGCCAGCAGCCAAGAAAACAGGGTTACGTATGAGCAGTTCTTC.

This chain connects TRBV24-1 to TRBJ2-7; D remains ambiguous. Germline CDR1 and CDR2: KGHDR and SFDVKD. V was cut by 3 bases and J by 3 bases, with 11 bases left in between. This CDR3 is built from 14 residues. This chain's CDR3 is CATSDHGDNYEQYF. CDR3 bases: TGTGCCACCAGTGATCACGGAGATAACTACGAGCAGTACTTC.

The chain couples TRBV6-5 to TRBJ2-7; D gene uncertain. The CDR3 spans 12 residues. The V end lost 8 bases, the J end lost 0 bases, and 8 bases lay between the germline ends. Germline-derived CDR1 and CDR2 are MNHEY and SVGAGI. The CDR3 loop reads CASFESSYEQYF. The DNA for the CDR3 is TGTGCCAGCTTCGAGAGCTCCTACGAGCAGTACTTC.